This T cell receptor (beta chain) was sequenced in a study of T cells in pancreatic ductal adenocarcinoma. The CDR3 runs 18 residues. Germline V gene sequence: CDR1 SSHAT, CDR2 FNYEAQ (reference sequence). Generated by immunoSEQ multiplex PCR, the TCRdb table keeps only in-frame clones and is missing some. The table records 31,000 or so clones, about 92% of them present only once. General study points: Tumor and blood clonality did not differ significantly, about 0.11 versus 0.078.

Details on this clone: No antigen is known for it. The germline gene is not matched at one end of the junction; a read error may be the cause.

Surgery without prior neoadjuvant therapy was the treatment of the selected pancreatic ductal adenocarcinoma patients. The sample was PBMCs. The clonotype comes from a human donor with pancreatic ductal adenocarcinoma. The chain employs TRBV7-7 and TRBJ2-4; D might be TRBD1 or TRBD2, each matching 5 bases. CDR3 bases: TGTGCTAGCAGCACCCCGGGACGGGGAACGTTAGCCAAAAACATTCAGTACTTC. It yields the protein CASSTPGRGTLAKNIQYF.